This T cell receptor beta chain comes out of a study of blood T cell repertoires in COVID-19. Looking at the study overall: From T cells, B-cell-depleted T cells, or PBMCs came the material, which was cDNA or gDNA.

Germline V gene data show CDR1 as LNHNV and CDR2 as YYDKDF (reference sequence). This CDR3 contains 15 residues. The ends were cut back, 5 bases at V and 2 bases at J, with 16 bases in the middle. Assay used: immunoSEQ multiplex PCR; TCRdb lists only in-frame clones, some missing. The sample shows about 270,000 clones, 91% of them seen only once. Sequences were obtained from PBMCs or T cells enriched from blood (not recorded which). V is TRBV15 and J is TRBJ2-7; no clear D gene. This receptor was obtained from a man aged 35 to 55 who had been exposed to COVID-19. As DNA, the CDR3 is TGTGCCACCAGCTCCCCGGGTCGGAATACCTACGAGCAGTACTTC. Residues: CATSSPGRNTYEQYF.